This T cell receptor (beta chain) comes out of a study of T-cell reconstitution after alpha-beta-depleted transplantation in children. This clonotype was recorded many times. Its antigen is still unknown. The study's findings and limits: Newly generated T cells supplied most T-cell counts and diversity one year post-transplant.

This CDR3 is 14 amino acids long. Germline assignment: CDR1 SGDLS and CDR2 YYNGEE. Trimming cost V 2 bases and J 3 bases, with 11 bases left between them. This sample's TCRbeta library carried unique molecular identifier barcodes. TCRdb passed the PCR reads through MiXCR, listing each CDR3 protein once. Of about 230,000 distinct CDR3 sequences in the sample, roughly a tenth were seen once. The sample consisted of PBMCs, taken before TCRalphabeta/CD19-depleted stem cell transplant. The rearrangement joins TRBV9 to TRBJ1-2, with D hard to call. This receptor was identified in a child under two years old with acute myeloid leukemia, due to receive a stem cell transplant. This chain's CDR3 is CASSVGDDHYGYTF. CDR3 DNA sequence: TGTGCCAGCAGCGTGGGTGACGATCACTATGGCTACACCTTC.